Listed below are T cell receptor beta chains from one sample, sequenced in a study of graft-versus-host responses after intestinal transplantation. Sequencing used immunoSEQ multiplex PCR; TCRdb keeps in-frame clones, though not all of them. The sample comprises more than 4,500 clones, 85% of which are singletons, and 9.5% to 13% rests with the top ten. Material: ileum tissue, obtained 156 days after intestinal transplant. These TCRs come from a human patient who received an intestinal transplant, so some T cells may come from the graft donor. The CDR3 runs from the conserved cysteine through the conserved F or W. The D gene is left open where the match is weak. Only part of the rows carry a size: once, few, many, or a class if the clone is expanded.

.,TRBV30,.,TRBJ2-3,CAWSELVDTQYF,TGTGCCTGGAGTGAACTAGTTGATACGCAGTATTTT
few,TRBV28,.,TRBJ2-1,CASSFPAHSYNEQFF,TGTGCCAGCAGTTTCCCGGCCCACTCCTACAATGAGCAGTTCTTC
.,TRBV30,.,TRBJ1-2,CAWSVQRAGLRYTF,TGTGCCTGGAGTGTACAAAGGGCCGGCCTCCGCTACACCTTC
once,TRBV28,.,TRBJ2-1,CASSLALSSYNEQFF,TGTGCCAGCAGTCTAGCGCTAAGCTCCTACAATGAGCAGTTCTTC
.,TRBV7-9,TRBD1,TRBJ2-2,CASSFGVNRGRYSAGELFF,TGTGCCAGCAGCTTCGGGGTAAACAGGGGACGCTATTCAGCCGGGGAGCTGTTTTTT
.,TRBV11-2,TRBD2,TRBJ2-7,CASSYPGTSGRYEQYF,TGTGCCAGCAGCTACCCCGGGACTAGCGGGAGGTACGAGCAGTACTTC
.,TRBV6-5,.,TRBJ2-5,CASSYRTIPETQYF,TGTGCCAGCAGTTACAGGACTATTCCAGAGACCCAGTACTTC
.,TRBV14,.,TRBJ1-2,CASSSDRIGGYTF,TGTGCCAGCAGCTCAGACAGGATCGGTGGCTACACCTTC
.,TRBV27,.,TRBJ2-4,CASSWDTKNIQYF,TGTGCCAGCAGTTGGGACACTAAAAACATTCAGTACTTC
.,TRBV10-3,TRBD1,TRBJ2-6,CAISAHRGFLSGANVLTF,TGTGCCATCAGTGCCCACAGGGGTTTTCTCTCTGGGGCCAACGTCCTGACTTTC
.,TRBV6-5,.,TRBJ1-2,CASSTGDIYGYTF,TGTGCCAGCAGCACGGGGGATATCTATGGCTACACCTTC
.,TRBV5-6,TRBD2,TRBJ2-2,CASSLGTSGSYFSGELFF,TGTGCCAGCAGCTTGGGTACTAGCGGGAGTTATTTTTCCGGGGAGCTGTTTTTT
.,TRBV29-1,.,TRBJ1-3,CSVRLINSGNTIYF,TGCAGCGTGAGACTGATTAACTCTGGAAACACCATATATTTT
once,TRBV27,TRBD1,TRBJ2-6,CATRQGAHGANVLTF,TGTGCCACGAGACAGGGGGCGCACGGGGCCAACGTCCTGACTTTC
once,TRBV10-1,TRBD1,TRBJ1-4,CASGTGKEKLFF,TGCGCCTCCGGGACAGGGAAAGAAAAACTGTTTTTT
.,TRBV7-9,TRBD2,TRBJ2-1,CASSPIKTSGKNEQFF,TGTGCCAGCAGTCCCATTAAGACTAGCGGTAAAAATGAGCAGTTCTTC
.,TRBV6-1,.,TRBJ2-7,CASSARTPYEQYF,TGTGCCAGCAGTGCTAGGACACCCTACGAGCAGTACTTC